The clone carrying this TCR beta chain was recorded only once. What it binds is unknown. Germline values: CDR1 SQVTM, CDR2 ANQGSEA. V lost 4 bases and J lost 11; bases outside the gene matches: 12. The CDR3 runs 13 residues. This specimen belongs to a study of T cell responses to AZD1222 COVID-19 vaccine. Notes on the study in general: Repertoire collection took place solely once the T cell response had peaked.

The data were produced by immunoSEQ multiplex PCR, yet TCRdb's version contains in-frame clones alone and is incomplete. The sample includes roughly 120,000 clones, approximately 90% of them seen just once. The clonotype was recovered from an adult who received the AZD1222 COVID-19 vaccine. The sample was peripheral blood, taken 28 days after the second AZD1222 dose. The chain combines TRBV29-1 with TRBJ2-3; 7 bases line up with TRBD2. The CDR3 DNA sequence: TGCAGCGTTGTGAAGCGGGGAGCGGTTGGGCAGTATTTT. Its protein product is CSVVKRGAVGQYF.